One sample yielded the 5 T cell receptor beta chains listed below, sequenced in a study of blood T cell repertoires in COVID-19 (TCRdb year 2020). The library was built by means of the immunoSEQ multiplex PCR assay. The clones in this table, taken by TCRdb from immuneACCESS, are in-frame only. Not every clone is retained; where verified, under half of the shortfall comes from an unresolved V gene, and the cause of the rest is unknown. In this sample the table shows over 200,000 clones, 70% to 85% of which occur a single time. Over 6.5% of the sample lies in the top ten. Material: peripheral blood. These receptor sequences come from a woman at least 80 years old with COVID-19, enrolled during active disease.

The rearrangement links TRBV7-2 to TRBJ2-2, with D perhaps matching TRBD2 (6 bases). Trimming left V 3 bases short and J 4 bases short, with 9 bases between. Germline loops: CDR1 SGHTA, CDR2 FQGNSA. This CDR3 has 14 residues. The CDR3 DNA reads TGTGCCAGCAGCTTGCGGGGTTCCACCGGGGAGCTGTTTTTT. Amino acids: CASSLRGSTGELFF.

The chain recombines TRBV2 with TRBJ2-3; 12 bases are shared with TRBD2. V shed 6 bases, J shed 3 bases, and the junction held 7 bases outside the gene matches. Germline lookup yields CDR1 SNHLY and CDR2 FYNNEI. The CDR3 runs 16 residues. In nucleotides, the CDR3 is TGTGCCAGCAGGGGACGACTAGCGGGAGAAACAGATACGCAGTATTTT. This translates into CASRGRLAGETDTQYF.

The chain employs TRBV7-9 and TRBJ2-7; D is possibly TRBD1 (6 bases). The CDR3 contains 16 residues. Trimming took off 1 base at V and 0 bases at J, with 13 bases between the two ends. Per germline, CDR1 SEHNR and CDR2 FQNEAQ (reference sequence). The CDR3 coding sequence is TGTGCCAGCAGCTTAGAAGGGGGACCTGCCTCCTACGAGCAGTACTTC. It encodes CASSLEGGPASYEQYF. The entire variable domain, with the rest obtained from reference TRBV7-9 and TRBJ2-7, is as follows: DTGVSQNPRHKITKRGQNVTFRCDPISEHNRLYWYRQTLGQGPEFLTYFQNEAQLEKSRLLSDRFSAERPKGSFSTLEIQRTEQGDSAMYLCASSLEGGPASYEQYFGPGTRLTVT.

This clone was counted a single time. The V gene is TRBV7-9, the J gene TRBJ2-1; maybe TRBD2 (5 bases). Germline CDR1 reads SEHNR; CDR2 reads FQNEAQ (reference sequence). This CDR3 contains 11 residues. V was cut by 8 bases and J by 5 bases, with 7 bases left in between. CDR3 region: CASQRDNEQFF. Here the CDR3 DNA reads TGTGCCAGCCAGAGGGACAATGAGCAGTTCTTC.

This clone showed up just a few times. The chain uses TRBV23-1 and TRBJ1-5, with TRBD1 as a possible D gene (6 bases). TRBV23-1 is an ORF; its function is uncertain. The CDR3 runs to 16 residues. V lost 2 bases and J lost 5, with 16 bases in between. CDR3 loop: CASSQSIRGLYQPQHF. The CDR3 DNA is TGCGCCAGCAGTCAAAGTATCAGGGGCCTTTATCAGCCCCAGCATTTT.